Following are 30 T cell receptor beta chains from one sample sequenced in a study of blood T cell repertoires in COVID-19. TCRdb's copy holds only in-frame clones and misses some; the assay was immunoSEQ multiplex PCR. Of about 490,000 clones listed, around 85% were seen once; the top ten hold approximately 2.9%. The sample was peripheral blood. The receptors come from a human donor in a cohort sampled during active COVID-19.

The chain employs TRBV2 and TRBJ2-2; 9 bases agree with TRBD2. This CDR3 contains 16 residues. V lost 3 bases to trimming and J lost 3 bases; unmatched junction nucleotides: 5. Per the germline V gene, CDR1 is SNHLY and CDR2 is FYNNEI. In nucleotides, the CDR3 is TGTGCCAGCAGTGATAGCGGGAGCCTGCACACCGGGGAGCTGTTTTTT. Protein sequence: CASSDSGSLHTGELFF. The whole variable domain, remainder taken from reference TRBV2 and TRBJ2-2, is EPEVTQTPSHQVTQMGQEVILRCVPISNHLYFYWYRQILGQKVEFLVSFYNNEISEKSEIFDDQFSVERPDGSNFTLKIRSTKLEDSAMYFCASSDSGSLHTGELFFGEGSRLTVL.

This clone was recorded many times. This chain joins TRBV2 and TRBJ1-4; D gene unclear. CDR3 length: 15 amino acids. V lost 6 bases and J lost 2, with 13 bases in between. The germline gives CDR1 SNHLY, CDR2 FYNNEI. Here the CDR3 DNA reads TGTGCCAGCAGCGCATATAGTTCGACTAATGAAAAACTGTTTTTT. This codes for CASSAYSSTNEKLFF.

The CDR3 sequence: CASSLPGHEKLFF. DNA for the CDR3: TGTGCCAGCAGCTTACCAGGCCACGAAAAACTGTTTTTT. This chain links TRBV7-9 with TRBJ1-4; D call uncertain. Germline loops: CDR1 SEHNR, CDR2 FQNEAQ (reference sequence). The CDR3 is made up of 13 amino acids. The V end lost 2 bases, the J end lost 8 bases, and 9 bases lay between the germline ends.

This clone was seen a handful of times. J is TRBJ1-5 and V is TRBV7-8; possibly TRBD1 for D (5 bases). V was cut by 2 bases and J by 9 bases, with 8 bases left in between. The CDR3 spans 12 residues. The germline gives CDR1 SGHVS, CDR2 FQNEAQ. CDR3 nucleotide sequence: TGTGCCAGCAGCTTACAGGGTTGGCCCCAGCATTTT. Encoded protein: CASSLQGWPQHF. Drawing the rest from reference TRBV7-8 and TRBJ1-5, the complete variable domain is GAGVSQSPRYKVAKRGQDVALRCDPISGHVSLFWYQQALGQGPEFLTYFQNEAQLDKSGLPSDRFFAERPEGSVSTLKIQRTQQEDSAVYLCASSLQGWPQHFGDGTRLSIL.

V usage is TRBV27 and J usage is TRBJ2-2, with TRBD2 as a possible D gene (5 bases). Germline-derived CDR1 and CDR2 are MNHEY and SMNVEV (reference sequence). The CDR3 is 15 amino acids. The germline V and J ends were trimmed by 5 bases and 4 bases, with 14 bases remaining between them. The CDR3 bases are TGTGCCAGCAGTACGGGTGTGGCGGGCACCGGGGAGCTGTTTTTT. This gives the protein CASSTGVAGTGELFF.

The chain carries TRBV7-2 and TRBJ2-7, with 8 bases matching TRBD2. The CDR3 extends over 17 amino acids. V shed 1 base and J 6 bases; nucleotides not matched to a gene: 14. From germline, CDR1 is SGHTA and CDR2 FQGNSA. The CDR3 coding sequence is TGTGCCAGCAGCTTAGTGCCCCCACTAGCGGCGATGGGCGAGCAGTACTTC. Translation gives CASSLVPPLAAMGEQYF.

The chain has TRBV7-2 and TRBJ1-5; D remains unclear. Per the germline V gene, CDR1 is SGHTA and CDR2 is FQGNSA. This CDR3 contains 13 residues. Trimming cost V 0 bases and J 9 bases, with 9 bases left between them. The CDR3 DNA sequence: TGTGCCAGCAGCTTAGCTCGGTCCGGGCCCCAGCATTTT. It translates to CASSLARSGPQHF.

The V gene is TRBV9, the J gene TRBJ1-2, with 8 bases lining up with TRBD1. Germline values: CDR1 SGDLS, CDR2 YYNGEE. The trim removed 4 bases at V and 5 bases at J, leaving 7 bases unmatched. The CDR3 loop spans 14 amino acids. The CDR3 DNA reads as TGTGCCAGCAGCTTGGACAGGGTGGGGTATGGCTACACCTTC. This encodes CASSLDRVGYGYTF.

The chain recombines TRBV3-1 (or the pseudogene TRBV3-2) with TRBJ1-2, with 7 nucleotides matching TRBD1. Germline lookup yields CDR1 LGHDT and CDR2 YNNKEL (reference sequence). Germline trimming cut 4 bases from V and 9 bases from J; bases unmatched to any gene: 20. The length of the CDR3 is 17 residues. CDR3 in amino acids: CASSPRTGGYSMDSYTF. The CDR3 DNA reads as TGTGCCAGCAGCCCGCGGACAGGCGGATACTCCATGGATAGCTACACCTTC.

The chain uses TRBV3-1 (or the pseudogene TRBV3-2) and TRBJ2-7, with D hard to call. In germline, CDR1 is LGHDT, CDR2 YNNKEL (reference sequence). Trimming took off 0 bases at V and 2 bases at J, with 8 bases between the two ends. This CDR3 has 14 residues. CDR3 sequence: CASSQDRLAYEQYF. The CDR3 DNA is TGTGCCAGCAGCCAAGATAGGCTAGCCTACGAGCAGTACTTC.

The chain uses TRBV6-5 and TRBJ2-7; 10 positions match TRBD1. Germline V gene sequence: CDR1 MNHEY, CDR2 SVGAGI. V dropped 2 bases and J dropped 7; count of bases not matched to a gene: 8. CDR3 length: 15 residues. CDR3 loop: CASSYPTGGAGEQYF. CDR3 nucleotide sequence: TGTGCCAGCAGTTACCCGACAGGGGGCGCGGGGGAGCAGTACTTC.

The V gene is TRBV2, the J gene TRBJ1-1; D is ambiguous. CDR1 SNHLY and CDR2 FYNNEI come from the germline V gene. The CDR3 consists of 16 residues. V lost 5 bases and J 1 base, leaving 17 bases between the germline ends. The CDR3, as DNA: TGTGCCAGCAGTAGAGAAGGTGAGACATCGAACACTGAAGCTTTCTTT. This sequence encodes CASSREGETSNTEAFF.

On this clone: The sample has other DNA sequences that encode this CDR3 too. The gene calls are TRBV7-9 and TRBJ2-7; D remains ambiguous. The V gene's germline CDR1 is SEHNR and CDR2 FQNEAQ (reference sequence). V gave up 2 bases and J gave up 4 bases, with 6 bases separating them. This CDR3 has 12 amino acids. The CDR3 DNA sequence: TGTGCCAGCAGCTTATCTTCTTACGAGCAGTACTTC. This translates into CASSLSSYEQYF.

This clone was seen more than once but under ten times. V and J are TRBV3-1 (or the pseudogene TRBV3-2) and TRBJ1-1, with D unresolved. Between the trimmed V and J ends, which lost 2 bases and 0 bases, there was a span of 7 bases. The germline CDR1 and CDR2 sequences are LGHDT and YNNKEL (reference sequence). There are 14 residues in the CDR3. For the CDR3, the DNA is TGTGCCAGCAGCCAACAGTCCTTGAACACTGAAGCTTTCTTT. This sequence encodes CASSQQSLNTEAFF.

V and J are TRBV5-1 and TRBJ2-7; 12 nucleotides line up with TRBD2. J was trimmed by 3 bases and V by 4 bases; bases with no gene match: 5. The CDR3 consists of 15 residues. Germline CDR1 and CDR2: SGHRS and YFSETQ. As DNA, the CDR3 is TGCGCCAGCAGCCTAAGGACTAGCGGGAACTACGAGCAGTACTTC. Translation gives CASSLRTSGNYEQYF.

Remarks on this clone: Additional DNA sequences in this sample encode the identical CDR3. This sequence joins TRBV24-1 and TRBJ2-5; TRBD1 aligns across 8 bases. CDR3 length equals 16 residues. Unmatched junction bases numbered 6, after V lost 2 bases and J lost 2 bases. Germline V gene lookup returns CDR1 KGHDR and CDR2 SFDVKD. The CDR3 here is CATSDWGTGLQETQYF. The CDR3 DNA reads TGTGCCACCAGTGATTGGGGGACAGGTTTACAAGAGACCCAGTACTTC.

This chain links TRBV7-9 with TRBJ1-4, with no clear D. The length of the CDR3 is 16 residues. The V end lost 4 bases, the J end lost 0 bases, and 12 bases lay between the germline ends. The germline V gene has CDR1 SEHNR and CDR2 FQNEAQ (reference sequence). As DNA, the CDR3 is TGTGCCAGCAGCTCCCAGAGGGCCTCAACTAATGAAAAACTGTTTTTT. This codes for CASSSQRASTNEKLFF.

The J gene is TRBJ2-7, the V gene TRBV9, with D unresolved. CDR3 length equals 14 residues. The V gene's germline CDR1 is SGDLS and CDR2 YYNGEE. V lost 0 bases and J lost 1, with 8 bases in between. CDR3 region: CASSVGLRSYEQYF. DNA for the CDR3: TGTGCCAGCAGCGTAGGGCTCAGATCCTACGAGCAGTACTTC.

The rearrangement joins TRBV2 to TRBJ2-6; D possibly corresponds to TRBD1 (5 bases). This CDR3 contains 17 residues. Looked up from germline, CDR1 is SNHLY and CDR2 is FYNNEI. V shed 2 bases and J shed 0 bases, with 11 bases lying between them. The CDR3 DNA reads as TGTGCCAGCAGTGAAACGACAGACAGCTCTGGGGCCAACGTCCTGACTTTC. This sequence encodes CASSETTDSSGANVLTF.

This clone was seen a single time. The chain carries TRBV5-1 and TRBJ2-7; 16 bases are a match to TRBD2. J gave up 7 bases and V 0 bases, and 1 base lay outside the gene matches. This CDR3 is built from 15 residues. Germline V lookup: CDR1 SGHRS, CDR2 YFSETQ. The CDR3 region is CASSLEGLAGGEQYF. The CDR3 DNA reads TGCGCCAGCAGCTTGGAGGGACTAGCGGGAGGGGAGCAGTACTTC.

This clone appeared a few times. The rearrangement uses TRBV7-3 and TRBJ2-5; D remains unclear. CDR3 size: 13 residues. Germline V gene sequence: CDR1 SGHTA, CDR2 FQGTGA. V was trimmed by 2 bases and J by 6 bases, leaving 10 bases between them. The CDR3 nucleotides are TGTGCCAGCAGCTTATCGCGCAAAAAGACCCAGTACTTC. As protein: CASSLSRKKTQYF.

The chain links TRBV30 to TRBJ2-5, with D unclear. CDR3 size: 10 residues. Germline V gives CDR1 GTSNPN, CDR2 SVGIG (reference sequence). V was clipped by 2 bases and J by 4 bases, with 2 bases between them. CDR3 sequence reads: CAWSRETQYF. The DNA of the CDR3 is TGTGCCTGGAGTCGAGAGACCCAGTACTTC.

This clone was recorded only once. This CDR3 is also generated by other DNA sequences in the sample. The gene calls are TRBV7-9 and TRBJ2-2; D perhaps matches TRBD1 (5 bases). The CDR3 has 13 residues. Trimming cost V 6 bases and J 5 bases, with 10 bases left between them. In germline, CDR1 is SEHNR, CDR2 FQNEAQ (reference sequence). The DNA for the CDR3 is TGTGCCAGCAGGCCCCAGGGAACCGGGGAGCTGTTTTTT. Translating it yields CASRPQGTGELFF. Filled out from reference TRBV7-9 and TRBJ2-2, the complete variable domain reads DTGVSQNPRHKITKRGQNVTFRCDPISEHNRLYWYRQTLGQGPEFLTYFQNEAQLEKSRLLSDRFSAERPKGSFSTLEIQRTEQGDSAMYLCASRPQGTGELFFGEGSRLTVL.

In its sample, this clone was seen a few times. The chain uses TRBV10-3 and TRBJ1-5, with 8 bases lining up with TRBD1. V was clipped by 2 bases and J by 6 bases; unmatched bases: 6. Germline V gene sequence: CDR1 ENHRY, CDR2 SYGVKD. This CDR3 comprises 15 residues. CDR3 DNA sequence: TGTGCCATCAGTGAGGGACAGGGAGTCGGTCAGCCCCAGCATTTT. Translating it yields CAISEGQGVGQPQHF.

The chain links TRBV27 to TRBJ2-3; D gene uncertain. The CDR3 length is 15 residues. The ends were cut back, 3 bases at V and 2 bases at J, with 12 bases in the middle. The V gene's germline CDR1 is MNHEY and CDR2 SMNVEV (reference sequence). The CDR3 here is CASSFVPTSTDTQYF. The CDR3 DNA follows: TGTGCCAGCAGTTTCGTCCCGACTTCCACAGATACGCAGTATTTT.

V and J are TRBV28 and TRBJ1-6, with D tentatively TRBD1 (6 bases). Trimming removed 6 bases from V and 14 bases from J, with 14 bases in between. The germline gives CDR1 MDHEN, CDR2 SYDVKM. The CDR3 covers 12 residues. CDR3 in amino acids: CASRTGGKALHF. The CDR3 DNA follows: TGTGCCAGCAGGACGGGGGGCAAGGCCCTCCACTTT.

This chain uses TRBV4-2 with TRBJ1-2, with 9 nucleotides matching TRBD1. CDR3 length: 15 amino acids. V trimming: 2 bases; J trimming: 7 bases; junction bases outside the gene matches: 8. Germline loops: CDR1 LGHNA, CDR2 YNFKEQ. CDR3 in DNA: TGTGCCAGCAGCCAACCGGGACAGGGCGATGGTGGCTACACCTTC. Amino acid sequence: CASSQPGQGDGGYTF.

J is TRBJ1-1 and V is TRBV19, with TRBD1 matching over 10 bases. This CDR3 spans 14 amino acids. Germline V lookup: CDR1 LNHDA, CDR2 SQIVND (reference sequence). The CDR3 spells CASGTGARDTEAFF. Here the CDR3 DNA reads TGTGCTAGCGGGACAGGGGCGCGGGACACTGAAGCTTTCTTT.

Concerning this clone itself: It is likely a read error: a sequence one base away is far more abundant. The chain employs TRBV28 and TRBJ1-3, with D possibly matching TRBD1 (5 bases). This CDR3 contains 15 residues. The germline V gene encodes CDR1 MDHEN and CDR2 SYDVKM. Trimming shortened V by 3 bases and J by 4 bases, and 13 bases separated the two germline ends. The CDR3 reads CASSLGAGPGNTIYF. DNA for the CDR3: TGTGCCAGCAGTTTGGGTGCAGGGCCCGGAAACACCATATATTTT.

The rearrangement uses TRBV29-1 and TRBJ1-1; TRBD1 matches 8 bases. Germline V lookup: CDR1 SQVTM, CDR2 ANQGSEA. Unmatched junction bases numbered 9, after V lost 6 bases and J lost 6 bases. CDR3 size: 13 residues. CDR3 nucleotides: TGCAGCGTCCTACTTACAGGGGGATCTGAAGCTTTCTTT. This translates into CSVLLTGGSEAFF.